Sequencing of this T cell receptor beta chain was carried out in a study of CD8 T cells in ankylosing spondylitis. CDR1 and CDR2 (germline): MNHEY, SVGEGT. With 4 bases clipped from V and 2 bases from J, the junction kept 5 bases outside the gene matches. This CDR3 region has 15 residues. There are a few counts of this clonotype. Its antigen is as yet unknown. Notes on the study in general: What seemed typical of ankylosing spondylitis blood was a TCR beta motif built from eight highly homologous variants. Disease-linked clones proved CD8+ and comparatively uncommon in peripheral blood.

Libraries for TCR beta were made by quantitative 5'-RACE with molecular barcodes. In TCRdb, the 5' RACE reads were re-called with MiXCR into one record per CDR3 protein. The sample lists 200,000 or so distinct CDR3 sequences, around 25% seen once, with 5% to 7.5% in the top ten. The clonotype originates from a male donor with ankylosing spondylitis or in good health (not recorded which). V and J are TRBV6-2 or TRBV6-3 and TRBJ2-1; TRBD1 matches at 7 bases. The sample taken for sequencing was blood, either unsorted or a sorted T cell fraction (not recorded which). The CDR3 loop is CASSSDRAPYNEQFF. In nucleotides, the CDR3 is TGTGCCAGCAGTTCCGACAGGGCCCCCTACAATGAGCAGTTCTTC.